These 8 T cell receptor beta chains were all obtained from the same sample, sequenced in a study of T cells in Graves' hyperthyroidism and ophthalmopathy. Template material for amplifying TCR beta CDR3 regions consisted of RNA transcripts. TCR CDR3 underwent first-round RT-PCR with the HTBI primer set. A single record per CDR3 protein comes from TCRdb applying MiXCR to the multiplex PCR reads. The profile shows roughly 570,000 distinct CDR3 sequences, around 16% of them singletons. The source material was blood. Receptors originate from a woman in her 30s with Graves' hyperthyroidism.

The chain is built from TRBV3-1 and TRBJ1-2; TRBD1 matches at 8 bases. V shed 5 bases, J shed 6 bases, and the junction held 5 bases outside the gene matches. The V gene's germline CDR1 is LGHDT and CDR2 YNNKEL (reference sequence). The CDR3 runs to 13 residues. CDR3 amino acids: CASSGQGTNGYTF. CDR3 in DNA: TGTGCCAGCAGCGGACAGGGAACTAATGGCTACACCTTC.

This clonotype showed up just a few times. V usage is TRBV14 and J usage is TRBJ2-7, with 8 bases aligning to TRBD2. This CDR3 has 14 residues. Trimming cost V 5 bases and J 2 bases; bases outside gene matches: 5. Germline V gives CDR1 SGHDN, CDR2 FVKESK. The CDR3, as DNA: TGTGCCAGCAGCGTAGCGGGGAAGACCTACGAGCAGTACTTC. Translated: CASSVAGKTYEQYF.

This clonotype was detected many times. The chain uses TRBV15 and TRBJ1-2; tentatively, D is TRBD1 (6 bases). The CDR3 spans 15 residues. Germline V gene lookup returns CDR1 LNHNV and CDR2 YYDKDF (reference sequence). With 1 base removed from V and 8 bases from J, the gap between germline ends came to 17 bases. CDR3 residues: CATSRGPGGEGGYTF. Here the CDR3 DNA reads TGTGCCACCAGCAGAGGCCCCGGGGGCGAGGGGGGCTACACCTTC.

The chain has TRBV29-1 and TRBJ2-7, with unresolved D. Germline CDR1 reads SQVTM; CDR2 reads ANQGSEA. V gave up 6 bases and J gave up 2 bases, with 14 bases separating them. CDR3 length equals 13 residues. The CDR3 sequence is CSVLVGPTYEQYF. CDR3 in DNA: TGCAGCGTCCTAGTGGGCCCGACCTACGAGCAGTACTTC.

In this sample, this clonotype turned up many times. The genes are TRBV3-1 and TRBJ2-1; 9 bases align to TRBD2. V shed 0 bases and J 8 bases; nucleotides not matched to a gene: 8. Looked up from germline, CDR1 is LGHDT and CDR2 is YNNKEL (reference sequence). The CDR3 contains 16 residues. Here the CDR3 DNA reads TGTGCCAGCAGCCAAGACCTGACTAGCGGTTTTTATGAGCAGTTCTTC. Its protein product is CASSQDLTSGFYEQFF.

Ten or more counts support this clonotype. The chain uses TRBV15 and TRBJ2-7, with TRBD1 matching 10 bases. The V and J ends lost 0 bases and 4 bases, in that order; junction bases with no gene match: 3. The CDR3 spans 15 residues. CDR1 is LNHNV and CDR2 is YYDKDF in the germline V gene (reference sequence). Here the CDR3 reads CATSRDWGQGYEQYF. In nucleotides, the CDR3 is TGTGCCACCAGCAGAGATTGGGGACAGGGGTACGAGCAGTACTTC.

The gene calls are TRBV20-1 and TRBJ1-2; 10 bases line up with TRBD1. Trimming at V came to 6 bases and at J to 4 bases, leaving 11 bases not matched to a gene. Germline V gene lookup returns CDR1 DFQATT and CDR2 SNEGSKA (reference sequence). There are 15 residues in the CDR3. The DNA for the CDR3 is TGCAGTGCCAAACCAGGGACAGGGGAGGGCTATGGCTACACCTTC. Its translation: CSAKPGTGEGYGYTF.

The sample holds many counts of this clonotype. V gene TRBV7-9 combines with J gene TRBJ2-7; D is perhaps TRBD2 (6 bases). This CDR3 has 15 residues. The V and J ends lost 3 bases and 5 bases respectively, with 17 bases between them. Looked up from germline, CDR1 is SEHNR and CDR2 is FQNEAQ (reference sequence). The CDR3 bases are TGTGCCAGCAGCTTCGGACTCCCGGGGGAGGACGAGCAGTACTTC. Protein product: CASSFGLPGEDEQYF. The whole variable domain, remainder taken from reference TRBV7-9 and TRBJ2-7, is DTGVSQNPRHKITKRGQNVTFRCDPISEHNRLYWYRQTLGQGPEFLTYFQNEAQLEKSRLLSDRFSAERPKGSFSTLEIQRTEQGDSAMYLCASSFGLPGEDEQYFGPGTRLTVT.